The T cell receptor delta chain described here comes from a study of gamma-delta chains in newborns, infants, children. Study background: Microbial exposure reportedly drives polyclonal innate γδ T cell expansion after birth.

This clone is termed large (0.1 to 1%). This CDR3 is also generated by other DNA sequences in the sample. TCRdb ran CATT on the reads. The sample holds 3,000 or so delta-chain clones, 3% to 5% seen once. This receptor was taken from a child who was a newborn, infant or young child, either healthy, febrile or measles-vaccinated (not recorded which). Sequences were obtained from blood.

Written as DNA, the CDR3 is TGTGCCTGTGATGCACTGGGGGACGCCGATAAACTCATCTTT. Amino acids: CACDALGDADKLIF. This rearrangement joins TRDV2 to TRDJ1; 9 positions match TRDD3. Germline V gene sequence: CDR1 GEAIGNYY, CDR2 EKD. CDR3 size: 14 residues. V trimming: 4 bases; J trimming: 3 bases; junction bases outside the gene matches: 5.